Sequencing of this T cell receptor (beta chain) was carried out in a study of prognosis after radiotherapy for stage I lung cancer. Study-wide findings and caveats: For the expanded TCR clones, whether they were tumor-specific was not determined.

Amplification of the TCR beta CDR3 (from genomic DNA) was done by two-round multiplex PCR. Primers targeting each individual TRBV and TRBJ gene were applied in first-round PCR. A single record per CDR3 protein comes from TCRdb applying MiXCR to the multiplex PCR reads. This table holds over 15,000 distinct CDR3 sequences, less than 55% found once. In the case of this clonotype: Its matching antigen is unknown.

The clonotype was recovered from a donor of 50 years or more with non-small cell lung cancer. The source was PBMCs, collected before or after stereotactic body radiation therapy (not recorded which).

The CDR3 reads CASSYGAGVYNEQFF. CDR3 coding DNA: TGTGCCAGCAGTTATGGGGCGGGGGTATACAATGAGCAGTTCTTC. The rearrangement uses TRBV6-2 or TRBV6-3 and TRBJ2-1; TRBD2 agrees at 7 bases. This CDR3 contains 15 residues. Germline CDR1 MNHEY, CDR2 SVGEGT. V trimming: 3 bases; J trimming: 4 bases; junction bases outside the gene matches: 6.